Listed below are T cell receptor beta chains from one sample, sequenced in a study of blood T cells in healthy people across ages. TCRdb re-called the 5' RACE reads through MiXCR, storing one row per CDR3 protein. This table has 700,000 to 850,000 distinct CDR3 sequences, under 40% appearing once. Sequencing input: blood. The receptor set was obtained from a man in his late teens or twenties in good health. Each CDR3 is given with its conserved first and last residue. D genes are given only for firm matches. Rows may omit the clone size; those that give it use once, few, many or a size class.

length: 16; V: TRBV7-9; J: TRBJ2-3; D: TRBD1; size: .; CDR3: CASSFFRTGSTDTQYF; DNA: TGTGCCAGCAGCTTTTTTAGGACAGGATCCACAGATACGCAGTATTTT
length: 16; V: TRBV4-3; J: TRBJ1-3; D: .; size: .; CDR3: CASSQDRTESGNTIYF; DNA: TGCGCCAGCAGCCAAGATAGGACAGAGTCTGGAAACACCATATATTTT
length: 14; V: TRBV5-1; J: TRBJ2-1; D: TRBD1; size: .; CDR3: CASSMGQGGDEQFF; DNA: TGCGCCAGCAGCATGGGACAGGGAGGGGATGAGCAGTTCTTC
length: 13; V: TRBV29-1; J: TRBJ2-5; D: TRBD1; size: many; CDR3: CSPTMGQKETQYF; DNA: TGCAGCCCAACTATGGGACAGAAAGAGACCCAGTACTTC
length: 13; V: TRBV7-9; J: TRBJ2-7; D: .; size: few; CDR3: CASSDGELNEQYF; DNA: TGTGCCAGCAGCGACGGGGAGTTAAACGAGCAGTACTTC
length: 12; V: TRBV20-1; J: TRBJ2-7; D: .; size: .; CDR3: CSARAKSGQTYF; DNA: TGCAGTGCTAGGGCGAAGAGTGGGCAGACGTACTTC
length: 14; V: TRBV14; J: TRBJ1-4; D: .; size: .; CDR3: CASSQANPYEKLFF; DNA: TGTGCCAGCAGCCAAGCCAACCCCTATGAAAAACTGTTTTTT
length: 12; V: TRBV6-1; J: TRBJ2-1; D: .; size: few; CDR3: CASMVWGGEQFF; DNA: TGTGCCAGCATGGTTTGGGGAGGTGAGCAGTTCTTC
length: 18; V: TRBV4-3; J: TRBJ2-1; D: TRBD1; size: many; CDR3: CASSQGVAGDRAYNEQFF; DNA: TGCGCCAGCAGCCAGGGGGTCGCAGGGGACAGGGCCTACAATGAGCAGTTCTTC
length: 15; V: TRBV9; J: TRBJ2-5; D: TRBD1; size: .; CDR3: CASSGSQGAEETQYF; DNA: TGTGCCAGCAGCGGGTCACAGGGGGCCGAGGAGACCCAGTACTTC
length: 14; V: TRBV6-5; J: TRBJ2-7; D: .; size: .; CDR3: CASSYSHSSYKQYF; DNA: TGTGCCAGCAGTTACTCCCATAGCTCCTACAAGCAGTACTTC
length: 15; V: TRBV12-3/TRBV12-4; J: TRBJ1-1; D: TRBD1; size: .; CDR3: CASSGTESVNTEAFF; DNA: TGTGCCAGCAGTGGGACAGAGAGTGTGAACACTGAAGCTTTCTTT
length: 16; V: TRBV7-6; J: TRBJ2-7; D: TRBD1; size: few; CDR3: CASSLLGTGKEGEQYF; DNA: TGTGCCAGCAGCTTACTAGGGACAGGGAAGGAAGGAGAGCAGTACTTC
length: 17; V: TRBV20-1; J: TRBJ2-1; D: .; size: .; CDR3: CSASGQGTTRSYNEQFF; DNA: TGCAGTGCTAGCGGGCAGGGGACAACGCGCTCCTACAATGAGCAGTTCTTC
length: 14; V: TRBV29-1; J: TRBJ2-7; D: .; size: .; CDR3: CSVSGGHTSYEQYF; DNA: TGCAGCGTTTCTGGCGGGCACACCTCCTACGAGCAGTACTTC
length: 12; V: TRBV6-2/TRBV6-3; J: TRBJ2-5; D: .; size: many; CDR3: CASSYPRTAQYF; DNA: TGTGCCAGCAGTTACCCCCGTACGGCCCAGTACTTC
length: 15; V: TRBV5-6; J: TRBJ2-3; D: .; size: few; CDR3: CASSLEGHPTDTQYF; DNA: TGTGCCAGCAGCTTGGAGGGACATCCCACAGATACGCAGTATTTT
length: 16; V: TRBV29-1; J: TRBJ2-7; D: TRBD2; size: .; CDR3: CSVALSGRASYNEQYF; DNA: TGCAGCGTTGCCCTATCCGGGAGGGCCTCCTACAATGAGCAGTACTTC
length: 13; V: TRBV12-3/TRBV12-4; J: TRBJ1-2; D: .; size: many; CDR3: CASTLEVYYGYTF; DNA: TGTGCCAGCACCCTGGAGGTTTACTATGGCTACACCTTC
length: 14; V: TRBV12-3/TRBV12-4; J: TRBJ1-2; D: TRBD1; size: many; CDR3: CASSAGQEIYGYTF; DNA: TGTGCCAGCAGTGCCGGACAGGAAATCTATGGCTACACCTTC
length: 16; V: TRBV4-1; J: TRBJ1-2; D: .; size: few; CDR3: CASSQGQRGLQYGYTF; DNA: TGCGCCAGCAGCCAAGGCCAGCGTGGGCTTCAGTATGGCTACACCTTC
length: 17; V: TRBV10-3; J: TRBJ2-7; D: .; size: .; CDR3: CAISLLKARDSSYEQYF; DNA: TGTGCCATCAGCCTACTGAAGGCCCGGGACTCCTCCTACGAGCAGTACTTC
length: 14; V: TRBV5-6; J: TRBJ2-1; D: .; size: .; CDR3: CASSFGNSYNEQFF; DNA: TGTGCCAGCAGCTTTGGTAACTCCTACAATGAGCAGTTCTTC
length: 14; V: TRBV12-3/TRBV12-4; J: TRBJ2-5; D: .; size: many; CDR3: CASSLLGEEETQYF; DNA: TGTGCCAGCAGTTTACTGGGCGAAGAAGAGACCCAGTACTTC
length: 15; V: TRBV7-9; J: TRBJ2-1; D: TRBD1; size: few; CDR3: CASNSHRGVGNEQFF; DNA: TGTGCCAGCAACTCCCACAGGGGGGTGGGGAATGAGCAGTTCTTC
length: 14; V: TRBV7-2; J: TRBJ1-5; D: .; size: .; CDR3: CASSADDYYQPQHF; DNA: TGTGCCAGCAGCGCGGACGACTATTATCAGCCCCAGCATTTT
length: 15; V: TRBV4-1; J: TRBJ2-1; D: .; size: many; CDR3: CASSQATSSYNEQFF; DNA: TGCGCCAGCAGCCAAGCAACTAGCTCCTACAATGAGCAGTTCTTC
length: 14; V: TRBV7-2; J: TRBJ1-2; D: .; size: many; CDR3: CASSFLGVSYGYTF; DNA: TGTGCCAGCAGCTTCCTAGGGGTTTCATATGGCTACACCTTC
length: 13; V: TRBV20-1; J: TRBJ1-2; D: TRBD1; size: .; CDR3: CSARQGAGMGYTF; DNA: TGCAGTGCTAGACAGGGGGCTGGGATGGGCTACACCTTC
length: 15; V: TRBV12-3/TRBV12-4; J: TRBJ1-2; D: TRBD1; size: many; CDR3: CASSQRTGGGYGYTF; DNA: TGTGCCAGCAGTCAGCGGACAGGGGGAGGGTATGGCTACACCTTC
length: 14; V: TRBV7-9; J: TRBJ2-7; D: .; size: few; CDR3: CASKGGSSYNEQYF; DNA: TGTGCCAGCAAAGGGGGGAGCTCCTACAATGAGCAGTACTTC
length: 16; V: TRBV2; J: TRBJ2-2; D: TRBD2; size: few; CDR3: CASRAPSGTNTGELFF; DNA: TGTGCCAGCAGAGCTCCTAGCGGGACGAACACCGGGGAGCTGTTTTTT